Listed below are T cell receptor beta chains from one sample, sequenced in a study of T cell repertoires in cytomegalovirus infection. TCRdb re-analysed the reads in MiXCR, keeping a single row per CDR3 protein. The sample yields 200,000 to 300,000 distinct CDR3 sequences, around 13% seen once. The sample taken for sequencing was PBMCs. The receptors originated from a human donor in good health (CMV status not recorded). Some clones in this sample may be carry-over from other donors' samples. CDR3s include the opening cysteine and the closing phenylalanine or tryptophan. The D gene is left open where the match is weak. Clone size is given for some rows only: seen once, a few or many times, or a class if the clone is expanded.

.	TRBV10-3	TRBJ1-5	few	TGTGCCGTAACTGGGACACAAGCTAACAATCAGCCCCAGCATTTT	CAVTGTQANNQPQHF
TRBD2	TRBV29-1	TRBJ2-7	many	TGCAGCGTTGAATTTAGCGGGAAGGCCCTAACCAAAGAGCAGTACTTC	CSVEFSGKALTKEQYF
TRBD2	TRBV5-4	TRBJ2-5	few	TGTGCCAGCAGCACCGGACTAGAAGAGACCCAGTACTTC	CASSTGLEETQYF
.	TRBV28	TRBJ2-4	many	TGTGCCAGCAGTTCAGGGCGGGGGCTAGCACTAGCCAAAAACATTCAGTACTTC	CASSSGRGLALAKNIQYF
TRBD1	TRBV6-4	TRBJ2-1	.	TGTGCCAGCAGTCGACAGGGCGACTACAATGAGCAGTTCTTC	CASSRQGDYNEQFF
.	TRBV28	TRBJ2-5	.	TGTGCCAGCAGCAAACCCAGACAGGCAAATTTCGTAGAGACCCAGTACTTC	CASSKPRQANFVETQYF
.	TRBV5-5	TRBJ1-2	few	TGTGCCAGCAGCTTGGATGGGGGCATCTATGGCTACACCTTC	CASSLDGGIYGYTF
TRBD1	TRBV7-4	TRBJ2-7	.	TGTGCCAGCAGCTTGTACCTTGGACAGGCCCCTCCCTACGAGCAGTACTTC	CASSLYLGQAPPYEQYF
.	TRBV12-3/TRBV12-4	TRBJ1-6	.	TGTGCCAGCAGTTTAGTCCCTGAGTTGCCCCTCCACTTT	CASSLVPELPLHF
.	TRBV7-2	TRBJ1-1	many	TGTGCCAGCAGCGCCCGGAAGACTGAAGCTTTCTTT	CASSARKTEAFF
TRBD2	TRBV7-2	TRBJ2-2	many	TGTGCCAGCAGCTTATTTACGCTAGCGGGAGGGCCGGCCGGGGAGCTGTTTTTT	CASSLFTLAGGPAGELFF
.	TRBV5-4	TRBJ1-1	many	TGTGCCAGCAGCTTGGCCGGCGGATCTGAAGCTTTCTTT	CASSLAGGSEAFF
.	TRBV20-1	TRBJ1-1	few	TGCAGTGCTATGGACGGGCGAAACACTGAAGCTTTCTTT	CSAMDGRNTEAFF
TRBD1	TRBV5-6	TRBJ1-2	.	TGTGCCAGCAGCCCGGGACAGGACCTCTGGGGCTACACCTTC	CASSPGQDLWGYTF
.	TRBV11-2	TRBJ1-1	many	TGTGCCAGCAGCTTAGATCAGTCGGCTTTCTTT	CASSLDQSAFF
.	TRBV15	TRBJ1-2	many	TGTGCCACCAGCAGAGATTCTCAGGGCTCCTATGGCTACACCTTC	CATSRDSQGSYGYTF
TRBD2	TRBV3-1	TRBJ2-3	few	TGTGCCAGCAGCCAAATCCAGGGACTAGCGGGAGCAGATACGCAGTATTTT	CASSQIQGLAGADTQYF
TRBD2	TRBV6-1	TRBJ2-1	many	TGTGCCAGCAGTAGCGGGGGGGCCAAAAATGAGCAGTTCTTC	CASSSGGAKNEQFF